This TCR beta chain came from a study of radiation and T cells in renal cell carcinoma. The overall study: Nephrectomy followed 15 Gy stereotactic body radiation by 4 weeks. Overall study findings and caveats: Top tumor clonotypes rose in blood 2 weeks post-radiation, then contracted.

About this clone: Its target is unknown.

As to time point: blood 2 weeks post-SBRT. The treatment here: 15 Gy SBRT to primary tumor, nephrectomy 4 weeks later. After SBRT, blood was collected at 2 and 4 weeks, plus baseline. The patient's renal cell carcinoma had clear cell pathology. This CDR3 region has 15 residues. V gave up 0 bases and J gave up 2 bases, with 11 bases separating them. CDR1 is SGHNT and CDR2 is YYREEE in the germline V gene (reference sequence). Produced via immunoSEQ multiplex PCR; TCRdb's table is partial and in-frame only. The sample has some 120,000 clones, more than 70% seen once. The sequence was collected from a woman aged 70-85 years with renal cell carcinoma. The source material was blood, sampled from a patient whose treatment included radiotherapy and nephrectomy. The chain recombines TRBV5-4 with TRBJ1-2; perhaps TRBD1 as D (5 bases). DNA of the CDR3: TGTGCCAGCAGCTTGGAAGGGGTGGGCAACTATGGCTACACCTTC. Residues: CASSLEGVGNYGYTF.